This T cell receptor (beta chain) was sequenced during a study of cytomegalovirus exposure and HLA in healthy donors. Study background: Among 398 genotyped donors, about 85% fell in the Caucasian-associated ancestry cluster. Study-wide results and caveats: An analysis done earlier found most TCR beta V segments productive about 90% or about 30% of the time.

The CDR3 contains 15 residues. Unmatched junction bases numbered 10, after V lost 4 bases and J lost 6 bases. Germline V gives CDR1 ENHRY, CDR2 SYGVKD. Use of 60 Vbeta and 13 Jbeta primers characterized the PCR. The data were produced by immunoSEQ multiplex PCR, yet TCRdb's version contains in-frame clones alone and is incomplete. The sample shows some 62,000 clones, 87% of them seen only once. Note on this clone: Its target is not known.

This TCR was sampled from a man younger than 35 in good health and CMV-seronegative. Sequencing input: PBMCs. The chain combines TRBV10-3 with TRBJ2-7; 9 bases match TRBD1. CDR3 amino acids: CAISGSLDRGSEQYF. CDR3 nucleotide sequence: TGTGCCATCAGTGGTTCCCTGGACAGGGGTAGCGAGCAGTACTTC.